The following is a TCR beta chain sequence with its context. Its specific antigen is unknown. No base-level quality is on record; no much larger clone is a single base apart. Libraries were built with PCR. DNA from cultured CD4+ T cells underwent TCR sequencing with the Oncomine TCR Beta short-read assay at the Johns Hopkins FTIC core. The QIAamp micro DNA kit was used to extract genomic DNA from the cultured CD4+ T cells. The Oncomine TCR Beta libraries from cultured CD4+ T cells were pooled using unique dual indexes and then sequenced on an Illumina iSeq 100. On the study's bioinformatics: Non-productive sequences were filtered out, and CDR3s that did not start with C, did not end with F or W, or were shorter than 7 amino acids were discarded. The MANAFEST web application identified antigen-specific clonotypes by comparing peptide-stimulated wells against reference wells and other culture wells. An FDR below 0.05, an odds ratio above 5, and a productive frequency above 0.1% in at least two of three replicate wells were required for clones to be considered positive. Clonotypes that were significantly expanded in both SARS-CoV-2 spike wells and at least one common cold coronavirus spike condition were defined as cross-reactive. Similarity between CDR3 sequences was evaluated in R version 3.6.1 using Levenshtein distances (stringdist) and unrooted phylogenetic trees (ape). The public sequencing data were trimmed at Q25 with fastp and processed into clonotypes with MiXCR by TCRdb, which kept only in-frame beta chains. Identical CDR3 proteins give one entry, which carries the most common genes and DNA. Clone size and V and J calls follow TCRdb, not the original study. Within this sample are about 16,000 distinct CDR3 sequences, with 50% of them counted one time only. The ten biggest clones cover roughly 27% of the sample.

V is clipped by 1 base and J by 5 bases, and the sequence between their germline boundaries is 15 bases long. Looking up the germline V gene yields CDR1 MNHNS and CDR2 SASEGT. The CDR3 holds 17 amino acids from the cysteine to the phenylalanine. The retained sequence is limited to the CDR3, 51 bases, with the frame set at the first base. These data come from a study of vaccination and CD4 T cells after COVID-19 (dated by TCRdb to the early 2020s). Study-level background: Convalescent patients had a positive SARS-CoV-2 result on nasal swab PCR, and of these patients, several had mild disease and one had severe disease. Post-vaccine blood samples were collected a median of 72 days after the second vaccine dose, ranging from roughly 13 to 250 days. Post-COVID blood samples from convalescent patients were collected a median of about 100 days after diagnosis, with a range of 35 to 161 days. Overlapping spike peptide pools from SARS-CoV-2 and from the common cold coronaviruses HCoV-NL63, HCoV-OC43 and HCoV-229E were used as culture stimuli. In the convalescent cohort there were six males and four females, among whom were two Hispanic individuals, seven Caucasians, two Asians and one multiracial person. In control cultures, a CEFX viral epitope pool was used as positive control, an HIV-1 Nef peptide pool was used as negative control, or no peptide was added. The spike-specific CD4+ TCR repertoire was compared before and after mRNA vaccination in around ten COVID-19 convalescent patients and several infection-naive healthy vaccine recipients. Each participant got two doses of either the Pfizer-BioNTech BNT162b2 vaccine (n=8) or the Moderna mRNA-1273 vaccine (n=2). The investigation overall reported the following: Although the median number of SARS-CoV-2-reactive clonotypes went up from fewer than 25 after infection to more than 30 after vaccination, the increase was not significant. In convalescent patients, nearly all vaccine-specific clones (304 of 307) were found to be mono-reactive for SARS-CoV-2 spike rather than cross-reactive with common cold coronaviruses. The number of convalescent patients in the study was relatively small, and the study did not examine early timepoints following natural infection. Among the post-vaccine SARS-CoV-2-reactive clones in convalescent patients, a median around 85% showed up only after vaccination, which suggests vaccine-specific priming.

The treatment or condition label corresponds to: 10-day PBMC culture with coronavirus spike peptide pools or control peptides (ViraFEST assay). The study used the ViraFEST assay, which expanded antigen-specific T cells with peptide pools and then identified expanded clonotypes by TCR sequencing. The convalescent patients' positive SARS-CoV-2 PCR tests fell between March and December 2020, which was before the Alpha, Beta and Delta variants emerged in the United States. Each well held 2 million to 2.5 million PBMCs cultured with 10 ug/ml peptide pools in IMDM containing 5% human AB serum and around 10 IU/ml IL-2. Half of the culture medium was replaced with fresh IL-2-containing medium on days 3 and 7. After 10 to 11 days of culture, CD4+ T cells were isolated by negative selection with the EasySep CD4+ T cell isolation kit. PBMCs were separated from whole blood using Ficoll-Paque Plus gradient centrifugation and then either used fresh or cryopreserved at -140C. Triplicate wells were generally used for each culture condition.

The sequence derives from a human donor with COVID-19. The sequenced sample was cultured CD4+ T cells from blood, obtained after SARS-CoV-2 vaccination. The chain joins TRBV6-1 to TRBJ1-6; the D gene cannot be resolved reliably. The CDR3 corresponds to CASSEDAWVGDNSPLHF. The nucleotide sequence reads as follows: TGTGCCAGCAGTGAAGATGCGTGGGTGGGAGATAATTCACCCCTCCACTTT.